Following are 14 T cell receptor beta chains from one sample sequenced in a study of sequential checkpoint blockade in melanoma. Only in-frame clones appear in the TCRdb table, and some are missing; sequencing was by immunoSEQ multiplex PCR. The profile shows about 28,000 clones, 83% of them singletons. Treatment defined: randomized to nivolumab then ipilimumab (arm A) or the reverse (arm B). The material sequenced was CD8+ T cells sorted from blood (inferred from file names), taken from a patient given nivolumab and ipilimumab in sequence. Receptor source: a human donor with melanoma.

The J gene is TRBJ1-5, the V gene TRBV5-1, with 8 nucleotides matching TRBD1. This CDR3 region has 14 residues. V was pared by 4 bases and J by 3 bases, with 3 bases of the junction left unmatched. Germline lookup yields CDR1 SGHRS and CDR2 YFSETQ. CDR3 bases: TGCGCCAGCAGCCTGGGACAGGCCAATCAGCCCCAGCATTTT. The encoded protein is CASSLGQANQPQHF. The full variable domain, its missing parts supplied by reference TRBV5-1 and TRBJ1-5, is KAGVTQTPRYLIKTRGQQVTLSCSPISGHRSVSWYQQTPGQGLQFLFEYFSETQRNKGNFPGRFSGRQFSNSRSEMNVSTLELGDSALYLCASSLGQANQPQHFGDGTRLSIL.

This chain links TRBV9 with TRBJ1-1; D remains unclear. In germline, CDR1 is SGDLS, CDR2 YYNGEE. This CDR3 contains 14 residues. V lost 0 bases, J lost 1 base, and 7 bases lay in between. CDR3 nucleotide sequence: TGTGCCAGCAGCGTAGAACCAGGGAACACTGAAGCTTTCTTT. Its protein is CASSVEPGNTEAFF.

V gene TRBV7-3 combines with J gene TRBJ2-1, with 10 bases that match TRBD2. The germline CDR1 and CDR2 sequences are SGHTA and FQGTGA. The trim removed 1 base at V and 8 bases at J, leaving 11 bases unmatched. CDR3 length: 17 amino acids. Here the CDR3 DNA reads TGTGCCAGCAGCTTAAATGAGGCTAGCGGGAGAGACGATGAGCAGTTCTTC. The encoded protein is CASSLNEASGRDDEQFF.

The V call is TRBV15, the J call TRBJ1-5; D perhaps matches TRBD1 (6 bases). Per the germline V gene, CDR1 is LNHNV and CDR2 is YYDKDF (reference sequence). V lost 5 bases to trimming and J lost 1 base, with 15 bases between them. The CDR3 consists of 16 residues. CDR3 DNA sequence: TGTGCCACCAGCGGGCAGGGGTGGGGAAGCAATCAGCCCCAGCATTTT. Residues: CATSGQGWGSNQPQHF.

The chain joins TRBV5-4 to TRBJ2-1; no clear D. V lost 4 bases, J lost 2 bases, and 7 bases lay in between. This CDR3 region has 13 residues. CDR1 is SGHNT, CDR2 YYREEE, per germline (reference sequence). Here the CDR3 DNA reads TGTGCCAGCAGCCCCCTCCCCTACAATGAGCAGTTCTTC. Protein sequence: CASSPLPYNEQFF.

This chain links TRBV10-3 with TRBJ2-7, with 7 bases that match TRBD2. There are 15 residues in the CDR3. V shed 10 bases, J shed 0 bases, and the junction held 12 bases outside the gene matches. Looked up from germline, CDR1 is ENHRY and CDR2 is SYGVKD. The DNA for the CDR3 is TGTGCCACCCGACTAGCCCAAATGAGCTCCTACGAGCAGTACTTC. Translating it yields CATRLAQMSSYEQYF.

The chain joins TRBV27 to TRBJ1-4; D might be TRBD1 (6 bases). The germline gives CDR1 MNHEY, CDR2 SMNVEV (reference sequence). The CDR3 sequence is 16 residues long. Trimming stripped 0 bases from V and 8 bases from J, with 16 bases between. CDR3 amino acids: CASSLSGGSSGEKLFF. The CDR3 DNA reads TGTGCCAGCAGTTTATCAGGGGGATCCTCGGGGGAAAAACTGTTTTTT.

The genes are TRBV4-3 and TRBJ2-7; 8 positions match TRBD1. This CDR3 is 16 amino acids long. Germline V lookup: CDR1 LGHNA, CDR2 YSLEER. The V and J ends lost 0 bases and 2 bases, in that order; junction bases with no gene match: 6. DNA of the CDR3: TGCGCCAGCAGCCAAGATCTAGGACAGGGCACCTACGAGCAGTACTTC. Amino acid sequence: CASSQDLGQGTYEQYF.

The chain is built from TRBV2 and TRBJ2-1, with D possibly matching TRBD1 (6 bases). The germline V gene has CDR1 SNHLY and CDR2 FYNNEI. Between the trimmed V and J ends, which lost 7 bases and 0 bases, there was a span of 13 bases. The CDR3 covers 15 residues. The CDR3 nucleotides read TGTGCCAGCAAGGTGGGGGCAAGCTCCTACAATGAGCAGTTCTTC. Amino acids: CASKVGASSYNEQFF.

On this clone: An end of the junction does not agree with germline; a read error may underlie this. The chain couples TRBV28 to TRBJ2-7, with TRBD1 matching over 11 bases. CDR1 and CDR2 (germline): MDHEN, SYDVKM. The CDR3 is made up of 14 amino acids. CDR3 protein: CATSVGTGGYEQYF. The DNA of the CDR3 is TGTGCCACCAGTGTAGGGACAGGGGGCTACGAGCAGTACTTC.

V and J are TRBV6-5 and TRBJ1-2; D ambiguous. CDR3 size: 14 residues. V was trimmed by 0 bases and J by 2 bases, leaving 7 bases between them. From germline, CDR1 is MNHEY and CDR2 SVGAGI. This CDR3 is CASSYSGENYGYTF. The CDR3 nucleotides read TGTGCCAGCAGTTACTCAGGAGAGAACTATGGCTACACCTTC.

This clone was counted between two and nine times. V usage is TRBV6-4 and J usage is TRBJ2-2, with TRBD1 as a possible D gene (6 bases). This CDR3 has 14 amino acids. The V end was cut by 4 bases, the J end by 1 base, with 7 bases between. In germline, CDR1 is MRHNA, CDR2 SNTAGT. CDR3 sequence reads: CASSGGQNTGELFF. In DNA form, the CDR3 reads TGTGCCAGCAGTGGGGGACAGAACACCGGGGAGCTGTTTTTT.

This chain uses TRBV29-1 with TRBJ2-3; 12 nucleotides align to TRBD1. Germline V CDR1 and CDR2: SQVTM, ANQGSEA. V lost 6 bases to trimming and J lost 3 bases; unmatched junction nucleotides: 13. This CDR3 contains 17 residues. The CDR3 sequence is CSVPGQGAPWGTDTQYF. The CDR3 DNA reads as TGCAGCGTCCCGGGACAGGGGGCTCCGTGGGGGACAGATACGCAGTATTTT.

This clone came up once. The V and J genes are TRBV19 and TRBJ1-1, with 7 bases fitting TRBD1. The CDR3 contains 15 residues. V lost 10 bases to trimming and J lost 2 bases; unmatched junction nucleotides: 13. Germline loops: CDR1 LNHDA, CDR2 SQIVND (reference sequence). The CDR3 DNA is TGTGCCACACGACAGGGAGTGGCCGTAAACACTGAAGCTTTCTTT. The encoded protein is CATRQGVAVNTEAFF.